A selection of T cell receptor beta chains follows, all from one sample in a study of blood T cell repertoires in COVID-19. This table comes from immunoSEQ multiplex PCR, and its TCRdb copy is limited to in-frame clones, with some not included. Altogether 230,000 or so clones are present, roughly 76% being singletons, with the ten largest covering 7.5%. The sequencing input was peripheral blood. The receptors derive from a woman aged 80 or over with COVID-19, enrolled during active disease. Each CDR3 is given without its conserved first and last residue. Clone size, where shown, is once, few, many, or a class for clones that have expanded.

ASDLQPNTEAF | TRBJ1-1 | TRBV2 | .
ASQTLAGAYEQY | TRBJ2-7 | TRBV27 | .
ASSQEGATGWEQY | TRBJ2-7 | TRBV4-1 | .
ASSLHGTGSNEQF | TRBJ2-1 | TRBV7-3 | .
ASMETGEKETQY | TRBJ2-5 | TRBV19 | .
ASSMSGPVNIQY | TRBJ2-4 | TRBV28 | .
AWSEDRGQPQH | TRBJ1-5 | TRBV30 | .
ASSLRGNQPQH | TRBJ1-5 | TRBV7-8 | .
ASSFNINQPQH | TRBJ1-5 | TRBV7-2 | .
ASSVGRGDWSSGELF | TRBJ2-2 | TRBV9 | .
ASSYGHVSGNTIY | TRBJ1-3 | TRBV6-5 | .
AISEERGLGYT | TRBJ1-2 | TRBV10-3 | .
ASSPGTYGYT | TRBJ1-2 | TRBV3-1/TRBV3-2 | few
ASSKHWGPYEQY | TRBJ2-7 | TRBV21-1 | .
ASSTGRGRTDTQY | TRBJ2-3 | TRBV19 | .